This T cell receptor (beta chain) was sequenced in a study of T cells in Graves' hyperthyroidism and ophthalmopathy. A single count supports this clonotype. The antigen is not known. RNA transcripts were the template for amplifying TCR beta CDR3 regions. Initially, a first-round RT-PCR of the TCR CDR3 employed the HTBI primer set. TCRdb called the multiplex PCR reads again in MiXCR, with one record for every CDR3 protein. This table holds hundreds of thousands of distinct CDR3 sequences, approximately 15% found once. Investigators excluded patients with uncontrolled infection, other autoimmune disease, pregnancy or lactation. Based on clinical symptoms, serum thyroxine and TRAb, thyroid ultrasound and orbital computed tomography, diagnoses were reached. Overall study results and limits: Among clonotypes expanded in thyroid above 0.001, most were also found in blood.

The CDR3 contains 14 residues. Germline CDR1 and CDR2: KGHDR and SFDVKD. With V trimmed by 3 bases and J by 8 bases, 7 bases remained unmatched. The chain employs TRBV24-1 and TRBJ1-2; 8 bases map to TRBD1. This receptor was identified in a woman aged 18-29 years with Graves' hyperthyroidism. Input material: blood. Written as DNA, the CDR3 is TGTGCCACCAGTGATCACGGACAGGGTCGGGGCTACACCTTC. It specifies CATSDHGQGRGYTF.